One sample yielded the 6 T cell receptor beta chains listed below, sequenced in a study of OX40 agonist ivuxolimab in advanced cancers. Here immunoSEQ multiplex PCR was the method, and the copy in TCRdb shows in-frame clones only, minus some. The sample yields tens of thousands of clones, over 70% seen once. Sequenced material: CD4+ or CD8+ T cells sorted from blood, taken in a trial of the OX40 agonist ivuxolimab. These receptors were obtained from an adult with an advanced solid tumor such as melanoma, head and neck, liver or kidney cancer.

J is TRBJ1-1 and V is TRBV5-4; D is undetermined. This CDR3 has 12 residues. V gave up 4 bases and J gave up 1 base, with 5 bases separating them. From germline, CDR1 is SGHNT and CDR2 YYREEE (reference sequence). This chain's CDR3 is CASSPRNTEAFF. The CDR3, as DNA: TGTGCCAGCAGCCCGAGGAACACTGAAGCTTTCTTT.

With respect to this clone: An end of the junction does not agree with germline; a read error may underlie this. The chain recombines TRBV7-2 with TRBJ1-1, with D hard to call. Germline V lookup: CDR1 SGHTA, CDR2 FQGNSA. The CDR3 consists of 13 residues. The CDR3 loop reads CASSQREGTEAFF. For the CDR3, the DNA is TGCGCCAGCAGCCAAAGGGAAGGCACTGAAGCTTTCTTT.

The chain recombines TRBV2 with TRBJ2-3; TRBD2 matches at 11 bases. The CDR3 covers 14 residues. J lost 3 bases, V lost 6 bases, and 2 bases had no gene match. In germline, CDR1 is SNHLY, CDR2 FYNNEI. The CDR3 bases are TGTGCCAGCAGCATAGCGGGGGGGACAGATACGCAGTATTTT. It encodes CASSIAGGTDTQYF.

CDR3 bases: TGTGCCAGCAGTTACTCTGAATATAGCAATCAGCCCCAGCATTTT. Its translation: CASSYSEYSNQPQHF. The chain employs TRBV6-6 and TRBJ1-5; unclear D gene. The V gene's germline CDR1 is MNHNY and CDR2 SVGAGI (reference sequence). V lost 0 bases and J lost 0, with 6 bases in between. This CDR3 comprises 15 residues.

V and J are TRBV5-5 and TRBJ2-3; D is unresolved. Trimming shortened V by 3 bases and J by 4 bases, and 9 bases separated the two germline ends. This CDR3 is 13 amino acids long. Looked up from germline, CDR1 is SGHKS and CDR2 is YYEKEE (reference sequence). Here the CDR3 DNA reads TGTGCCAGCAGCTACGAAAGGCCAGATACGCAGTATTTT. Amino acid sequence: CASSYERPDTQYF.

CDR3 in amino acids: CASSAGLAGNTGELFF. In nucleotides, the CDR3 is TGTGCCAGCAGTGCGGGACTAGCGGGAAACACCGGGGAGCTGTTTTTT. The chain links TRBV6-1 to TRBJ2-2; 13 nucleotides match TRBD2. V gave up 4 bases and J gave up 2 bases; unmatched junction bases: 1. Looked up from germline, CDR1 is MNHNS and CDR2 is SASEGT. This CDR3 contains 16 residues.